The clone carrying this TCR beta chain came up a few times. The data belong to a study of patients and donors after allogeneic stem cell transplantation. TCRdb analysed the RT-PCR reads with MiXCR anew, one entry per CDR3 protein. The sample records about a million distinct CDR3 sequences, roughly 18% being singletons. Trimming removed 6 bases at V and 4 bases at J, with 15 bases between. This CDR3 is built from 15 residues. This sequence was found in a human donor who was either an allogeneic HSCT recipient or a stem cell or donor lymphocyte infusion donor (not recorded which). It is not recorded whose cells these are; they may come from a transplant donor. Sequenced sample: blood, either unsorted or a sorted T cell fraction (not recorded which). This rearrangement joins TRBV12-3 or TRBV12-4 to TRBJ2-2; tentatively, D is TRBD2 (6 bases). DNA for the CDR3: TGTGCCAGCAGCGAGACCGGGAGATCCACCGGGGAGCTGTTTTTT. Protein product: CASSETGRSTGELFF.